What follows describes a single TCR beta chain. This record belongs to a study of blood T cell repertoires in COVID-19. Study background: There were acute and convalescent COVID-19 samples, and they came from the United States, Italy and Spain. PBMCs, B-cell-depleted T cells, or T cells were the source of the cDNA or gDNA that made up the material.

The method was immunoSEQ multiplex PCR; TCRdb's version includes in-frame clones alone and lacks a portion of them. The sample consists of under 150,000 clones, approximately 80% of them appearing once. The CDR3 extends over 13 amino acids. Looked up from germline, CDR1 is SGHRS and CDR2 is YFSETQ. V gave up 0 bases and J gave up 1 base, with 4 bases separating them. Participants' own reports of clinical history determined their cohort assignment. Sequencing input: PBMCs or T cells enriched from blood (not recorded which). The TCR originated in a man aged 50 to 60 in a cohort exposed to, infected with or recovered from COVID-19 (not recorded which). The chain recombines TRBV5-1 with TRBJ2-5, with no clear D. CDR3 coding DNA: TGCGCCAGCAGCTTGGGAGTCCAAGAGACCCAGTACTTC. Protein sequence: CASSLGVQETQYF. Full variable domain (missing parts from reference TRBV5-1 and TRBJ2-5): KAGVTQTPRYLIKTRGQQVTLSCSPISGHRSVSWYQQTPGQGLQFLFEYFSETQRNKGNFPGRFSGRQFSNSRSEMNVSTLELGDSALYLCASSLGVQETQYFGPGTRLLVL.